This entry lists 29 T cell receptor beta chains sequenced from one sample in a study of beta chain features in type 1 diabetes. TCRB transcripts that were expressed got sequenced, as all of the isolated RNA had been reverse transcribed. The method was immunoSEQ multiplex PCR; TCRdb's version includes in-frame clones alone and lacks a portion of them. The top ten clones hold over 0.4% of a sample with tens of thousands of clones, under 35% of them seen once. The sequencing sample was made of stem cell memory CD4+ T cells from blood. The receptor source for this set is a woman under 30 in good health.

In its sample, this clone was seen a few times. V is TRBV4-1 and J is TRBJ2-7, with 8 bases matching TRBD1. Germline CDR1 MGHRA, CDR2 YSYEKL. This CDR3 contains 18 residues. Losses at the gene ends were 0 bases for V and 1 base for J; bases not matched to a gene: 11. CDR3 sequence reads: CASSQEGTGGGGSYEQYF. As DNA, the CDR3 is TGCGCCAGCAGCCAAGAGGGTACAGGGGGTGGTGGTTCCTACGAGCAGTACTTC.

The V call is TRBV29-1, the J call TRBJ2-7; D may be TRBD2 (6 bases). V gave up 7 bases and J gave up 6 bases, with 31 bases separating them. There are 17 residues in the CDR3. Per the germline V gene, CDR1 is SQVTM and CDR2 is ANQGSEA. The CDR3 DNA reads TGCAGCGGCACATTCGATTTACGGGCGGGGTCGTTAGGCGAGCAGTACTTC. It specifies CSGTFDLRAGSLGEQYF.

The chain links TRBV7-9 to TRBJ2-7, with D unclear. The V and J ends lost 5 bases and 2 bases respectively, with 4 bases between them. The CDR3 sequence is 11 residues long. The germline CDR1 and CDR2 sequences are SEHNR and FQNEAQ (reference sequence). The CDR3 region is CASSPAYEQYF. In nucleotides, the CDR3 is TGTGCCAGCAGCCCCGCCTACGAGCAGTACTTC.

This chain joins TRBV18 and TRBJ1-4; TRBD1 is a possible D gene (6 bases). The CDR3 contains 14 residues. Trimming removed 2 bases from V and 7 bases from J, with 11 bases in between. CDR1 is KGHSH and CDR2 is LQKENI in the germline V gene. This CDR3 is CASSPTAGAEKLFF. The CDR3 nucleotides are TGTGCCAGCTCACCAACCGCGGGGGCTGAAAAACTGTTTTTT.

The genes are TRBV5-1 and TRBJ1-1, with a weak D call TRBD1 (5 bases). This CDR3 is 14 amino acids long. V was shortened by 3 bases and J by 5 bases, with 14 bases between the two germline ends. Germline CDR1 reads SGHRS; CDR2 reads YFSETQ. The CDR3: CASSSWTGGTEAFF. The CDR3 coding sequence is TGCGCCAGCAGCTCCTGGACGGGGGGAACTGAAGCTTTCTTT.

A few counts support this clone. The rearrangement uses TRBV7-9 and TRBJ2-7; 7 nucleotides agree with TRBD1. After removal of 2 bases from V and 6 bases from J, the junction contained 13 bases not matched to a gene. Germline CDR1 SEHNR, CDR2 FQNEAQ (reference sequence). This CDR3 is 16 amino acids long. The CDR3 here is CASSLPKVQGSGEQYF. CDR3 DNA: TGTGCCAGCAGCTTACCAAAGGTACAGGGGTCCGGCGAGCAGTACTTC.

This clone has a handful of counts. J is TRBJ1-1 and V is TRBV29-1; D ambiguous. Germline CDR1 reads SQVTM; CDR2 reads ANQGSEA. The CDR3 is 13 amino acids. Trimming took 3 bases from V and 1 from J, leaving 9 bases between them. CDR3 sequence: CSVDTQKNTEAFF. The CDR3 nucleotides are TGCAGCGTTGACACACAGAAGAACACTGAAGCTTTCTTT.

This clone has only a few counts. The rearrangement links TRBV25-1 to TRBJ2-2; D might be TRBD2 (5 bases). Trimming removed 3 bases at V and 2 bases at J, with 10 bases between. The CDR3 extends over 15 amino acids. Germline-derived CDR1 and CDR2 are MGHDK and SYGVNS. DNA for the CDR3: TGTGCCAGCAGTGATCTAGCTGTTAACACCGGGGAGCTGTTTTTT. Protein sequence: CASSDLAVNTGELFF.

This chain joins TRBV18 and TRBJ2-7; tentatively, D is TRBD2 (7 bases). Germline-derived CDR1 and CDR2 are KGHSH and LQKENI. Trimming shortened V by 0 bases and J by 2 bases, and 14 bases separated the two germline ends. The CDR3 totals 16 residues. CDR3: CASSPPSRGGAYEQYF. The CDR3 DNA reads TGTGCCAGCTCACCACCGAGTCGAGGGGGGGCCTACGAGCAGTACTTC.

This chain connects TRBV13 to TRBJ2-7, with TRBD2 identical over 7 bases. This CDR3 has 13 residues. J gave up 5 bases and V 3 bases, and 4 bases lay outside the gene matches. CDR1 is PRHDT and CDR2 is FYEKMQ in the germline V gene (reference sequence). Here the CDR3 reads CASSLWGGDEQYF. The CDR3 DNA sequence: TGTGCCAGCAGCTTGTGGGGAGGGGACGAGCAGTACTTC.

This clone was seen more than once but under ten times. The V and J genes are TRBV7-9 and TRBJ2-1; D gene uncertain. V dropped 3 bases and J dropped 7 bases, with 7 bases sitting between them. The CDR3 spans 12 residues. The germline V gene has CDR1 SEHNR and CDR2 FQNEAQ (reference sequence). The CDR3 sequence is CASSLNGNEQFF. CDR3 DNA sequence: TGTGCCAGCAGCTTGAACGGGAATGAGCAGTTCTTC.

The CDR3 sequence is CASSPGQLNTGELFF. The DNA for the CDR3 is TGCGCCAGCAGCCCCGGACAGCTTAACACCGGGGAGCTGTTTTTT. The J gene is TRBJ2-2, the V gene TRBV5-1, with a weak D call TRBD1 (6 bases). The CDR3 totals 15 residues. Per the germline V gene, CDR1 is SGHRS and CDR2 is YFSETQ. V gave up 4 bases and J gave up 2 bases, with 12 bases separating them.

The chain carries TRBV5-1 and TRBJ1-4, with D perhaps matching TRBD1 (5 bases). The length of the CDR3 is 14 residues. Germline loops: CDR1 SGHRS, CDR2 YFSETQ. The V gene lost 0 bases and the J gene lost 7 bases, with 10 bases spanning the gap. The CDR3 here is CASSLEVGVEKLFF. In DNA form, the CDR3 reads TGCGCCAGCAGCTTGGAAGTAGGGGTTGAAAAACTGTTTTTT.

The rearrangement links TRBV29-1 to TRBJ2-7; 7 bases are shared with TRBD2. V was clipped by 4 bases and J by 5 bases; unmatched bases: 5. Germline lookup yields CDR1 SQVTM and CDR2 ANQGSEA. The CDR3 contains 12 residues. The CDR3 DNA follows: TGCAGCGTTGCCTTGGCGGGAGACGAGCAGTACTTC. As protein: CSVALAGDEQYF.

In this sample, this clone turned up a few times. This sequence joins TRBV19 and TRBJ1-4; tentatively, D is TRBD1 (6 bases). Germline-derived CDR1 and CDR2 are LNHDA and SQIVND (reference sequence). Trimming took 9 bases from V and 0 from J, leaving 8 bases between them. This CDR3 comprises 13 residues. Written as DNA, the CDR3 is TGTGCCAGCCGGACAGCAACTAATGAAAAACTGTTTTTT. Residues: CASRTATNEKLFF.

The chain links TRBV5-1 to TRBJ2-3; D is unresolved. Trimming cost V 1 base and J 0 bases, with 15 bases left between them. Per the germline V gene, CDR1 is SGHRS and CDR2 is YFSETQ. CDR3 length: 17 residues. The CDR3 region has the DNA TGCGCCAGCAGCTTGAAACTCCGTCAATCTAGCACAGATACGCAGTATTTT. Translated: CASSLKLRQSSTDTQYF.

This CDR3 reads CASSLGVIGYTF. In nucleotides, the CDR3 is TGTGCCAGCAGCTTGGGAGTTATAGGCTACACCTTC. The V gene is TRBV5-4, the J gene TRBJ1-2; D gene uncertain. The germline V gene has CDR1 SGHNT and CDR2 YYREEE (reference sequence). The CDR3 runs 12 residues. V lost 0 bases, J lost 8 bases, and 8 bases lay in between.

This clone has a handful of counts. At one end, the junction sequence differs from germline, possibly due to a read error. The J gene is TRBJ2-5, the V gene TRBV7-2, with TRBD1 identical over 7 bases. CDR1 and CDR2 from the germline V gene are SGHTA and FQGNSA. The CDR3 consists of 12 residues. Here the CDR3 reads CASSLNRGAVHF. CDR3 DNA sequence: TGTGCCAGCAGCCTAAACAGGGGAGCGGTGCACTTC.

This chain connects TRBV4-2 to TRBJ1-1, with TRBD1 matching 9 bases. V shed 3 bases, J shed 4 bases, and the junction held 6 bases outside the gene matches. Germline-derived CDR1 and CDR2 are LGHNA and YNFKEQ. CDR3 length: 15 residues. The CDR3 spells CASSQGTGSSTEAFF. CDR3 bases: TGTGCCAGCAGCCAGGGGACAGGGTCGAGCACTGAAGCTTTCTTT.

The sample holds a few counts of this clone. This rearrangement joins TRBV2 to TRBJ2-5; 8 bases are a match to TRBD1. The CDR3 length is 14 residues. The trim removed 6 bases at V and 3 bases at J, leaving 6 bases unmatched. Germline V gene sequence: CDR1 SNHLY, CDR2 FYNNEI. The CDR3 region has the DNA TGTGCCAGCAGCGTCGACAGGGGTGAAGAGACCCAGTACTTC. It yields the protein CASSVDRGEETQYF.

As DNA, the CDR3 is TGTGCCAGCTCAGAGGGAAGACCTAGCAATCAGCCCCAGCATTTT. Encoded protein: CASSEGRPSNQPQHF. The genes are TRBV18 and TRBJ1-5; D not resolved. There are 15 residues in the CDR3. Germline lookup yields CDR1 KGHSH and CDR2 LQKENI. V shed 5 bases and J shed 0 bases, with 11 bases lying between them.

Ten or more counts support this clone. The chain couples TRBV30 to TRBJ2-1; D is perhaps TRBD2 (5 bases). The germline V and J ends were trimmed by 0 bases and 0 bases, with 9 bases remaining between them. Germline V CDR1 and CDR2: GTSNPN, SVGIG (reference sequence). CDR3 length equals 15 residues. CDR3 in amino acids: CAWSVRGSSYNEQFF. Written as DNA, the CDR3 is TGTGCCTGGAGTGTCCGGGGAAGCTCCTACAATGAGCAGTTCTTC. The complete variable domain, with remaining parts taken from reference TRBV30 and TRBJ2-1, reads SQTIHQWPATLVQPVGSPLSLECTVEGTSNPNLYWYRQAAGRGLQLLFYSVGIGQISSEVPQNLSASRPQDRQFILSSKKLLLSDSGFYLCAWSVRGSSYNEQFFGPGTRLTVL.

This clone has a handful of counts. J is TRBJ2-1 and V is TRBV5-1, with 16 bases matching TRBD2. The CDR3 spans 15 residues. Germline-derived CDR1 and CDR2 are SGHRS and YFSETQ. After removal of 4 bases from V and 7 bases from J, the junction contained 2 bases not matched to a gene. DNA for the CDR3: TGCGCCAGCAGCCGGGGACTAGCGGGAGGGAATGAGCAGTTCTTC. Translating gives CASSRGLAGGNEQFF.

The gene calls are TRBV7-6 and TRBJ1-2; TRBD1 agrees at 7 bases. There are 15 residues in the CDR3. With 5 bases clipped from V and 0 bases from J, the junction kept 6 bases outside the gene matches. Germline V gene sequence: CDR1 SGHVS, CDR2 FNYEAQ. The CDR3 DNA reads TGTGCCAGCAGCCCGGGGACAGAACCTAACTATGGCTACACCTTC. Its protein is CASSPGTEPNYGYTF.

The genes are TRBV5-1 and TRBJ1-1; 10 bases line up with TRBD1. This CDR3 comprises 14 residues. Germline-derived CDR1 and CDR2 are SGHRS and YFSETQ. J gave up 4 bases and V 4 bases, and 4 bases lay outside the gene matches. In DNA form, the CDR3 reads TGCGCCAGCAGCCTGTGGACAGGGGGCACTGAAGCTTTCTTT. The encoded protein is CASSLWTGGTEAFF.

This clone was recorded a few times. This CDR3 reads CASKGLAGGPGETQYF. For the CDR3, the DNA is TGTGCCAGCAAGGGACTAGCGGGAGGGCCGGGAGAGACCCAGTACTTC. The rearrangement links TRBV11-2 to TRBJ2-5; TRBD2 matches at 16 bases. J gave up 4 bases and V 7 bases, and 6 bases lay outside the gene matches. This CDR3 has 16 amino acids. Per the germline V gene, CDR1 is SGHAT and CDR2 is FQNNGV.

This clone was seen only a few times. The chain recombines TRBV30 with TRBJ2-1, with a possible D match to TRBD1 (5 bases). The germline gives CDR1 GTSNPN, CDR2 SVGIG (reference sequence). The germline V and J ends were trimmed by 1 base and 9 bases, with 10 bases remaining between them. This CDR3 is built from 12 residues. CDR3 sequence reads: CAWSEGKGEQFF. For the CDR3, the DNA is TGTGCCTGGAGTGAGGGGAAGGGTGAGCAGTTCTTC.

The CDR3 reads CASSPRSQGVRTDTQYF. CDR3 coding DNA: TGTGCCAGCTCACCGAGGTCGCAGGGGGTTCGCACAGATACGCAGTATTTT. The chain is built from TRBV18 and TRBJ2-3; TRBD1 matches at 7 bases. Germline CDR1 KGHSH, CDR2 LQKENI. The CDR3 runs 17 residues. The junction had 10 bases not matched to a gene; V was cut back by 3 bases and J by 1 base.

This rearrangement joins TRBV7-9 to TRBJ1-6, with a weak D call TRBD1 (5 bases). V was shortened by 7 bases and J by 7 bases, with 14 bases between the two germline ends. In germline, CDR1 is SEHNR, CDR2 FQNEAQ (reference sequence). The CDR3 runs to 14 residues. The CDR3 nucleotides are TGTGCCAGCACCCTACAGACAGAAAATTCACCCCTCCACTTT. Its translation is CASTLQTENSPLHF. The entire variable domain, with the rest obtained from reference TRBV7-9 and TRBJ1-6, is as follows: DTGVSQNPRHKITKRGQNVTFRCDPISEHNRLYWYRQTLGQGPEFLTYFQNEAQLEKSRLLSDRFSAERPKGSFSTLEIQRTEQGDSAMYLCASTLQTENSPLHFGNGTRLTVT.